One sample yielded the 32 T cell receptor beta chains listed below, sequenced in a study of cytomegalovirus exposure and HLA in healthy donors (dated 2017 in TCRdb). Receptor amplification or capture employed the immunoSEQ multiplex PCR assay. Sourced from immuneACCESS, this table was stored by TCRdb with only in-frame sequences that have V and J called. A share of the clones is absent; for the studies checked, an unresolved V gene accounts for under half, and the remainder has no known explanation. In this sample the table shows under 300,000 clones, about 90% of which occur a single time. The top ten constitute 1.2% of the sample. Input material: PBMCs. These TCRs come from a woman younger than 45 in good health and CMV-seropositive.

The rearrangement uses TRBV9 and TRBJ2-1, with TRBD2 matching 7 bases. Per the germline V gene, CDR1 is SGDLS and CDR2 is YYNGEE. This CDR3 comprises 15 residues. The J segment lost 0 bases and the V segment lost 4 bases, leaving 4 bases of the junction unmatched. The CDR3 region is CASSLAGLSYNEQFF. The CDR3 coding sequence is TGTGCCAGCAGCTTAGCGGGTCTCTCCTACAATGAGCAGTTCTTC.

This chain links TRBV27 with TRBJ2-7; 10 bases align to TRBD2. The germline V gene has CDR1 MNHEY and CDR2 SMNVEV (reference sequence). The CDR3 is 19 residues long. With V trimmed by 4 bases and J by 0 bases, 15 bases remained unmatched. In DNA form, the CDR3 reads TGTGCCAGCAGTTCCCGCGCCGCCTCGACTAGCGGGCACTCCTACGAGCAGTACTTC. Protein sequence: CASSSRAASTSGHSYEQYF.

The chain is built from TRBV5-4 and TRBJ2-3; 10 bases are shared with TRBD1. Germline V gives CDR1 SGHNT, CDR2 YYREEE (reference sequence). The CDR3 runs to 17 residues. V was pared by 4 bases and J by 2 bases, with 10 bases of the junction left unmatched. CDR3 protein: CASSRDRGVRNTDTQYF. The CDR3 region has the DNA TGTGCCAGCAGCAGGGACAGGGGCGTTAGAAACACAGATACGCAGTATTTT.

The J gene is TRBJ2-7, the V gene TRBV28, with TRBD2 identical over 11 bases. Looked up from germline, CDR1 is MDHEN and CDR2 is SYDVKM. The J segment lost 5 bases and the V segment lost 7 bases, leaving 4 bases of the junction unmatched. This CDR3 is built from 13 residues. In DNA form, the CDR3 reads TGTGCCAGCAAACTAGCGGGAGTCCACGAGCAGTACTTC. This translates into CASKLAGVHEQYF.

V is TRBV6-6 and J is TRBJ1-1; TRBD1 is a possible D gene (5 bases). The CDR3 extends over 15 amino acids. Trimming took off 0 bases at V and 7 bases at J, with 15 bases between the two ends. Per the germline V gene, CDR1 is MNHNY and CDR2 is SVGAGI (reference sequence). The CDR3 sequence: CASSYSVKGGDEAFF. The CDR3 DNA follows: TGTGCCAGCAGTTACTCGGTCAAGGGAGGGGATGAAGCTTTCTTT.

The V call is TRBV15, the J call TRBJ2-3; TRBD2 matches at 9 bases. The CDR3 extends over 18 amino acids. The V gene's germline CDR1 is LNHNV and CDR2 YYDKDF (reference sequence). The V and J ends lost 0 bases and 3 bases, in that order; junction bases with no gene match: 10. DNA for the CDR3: TGTGCCACCAGCAGAGATCTAGCGGGGATAACCCTAACAGATACGCAGTATTTT. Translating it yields CATSRDLAGITLTDTQYF.

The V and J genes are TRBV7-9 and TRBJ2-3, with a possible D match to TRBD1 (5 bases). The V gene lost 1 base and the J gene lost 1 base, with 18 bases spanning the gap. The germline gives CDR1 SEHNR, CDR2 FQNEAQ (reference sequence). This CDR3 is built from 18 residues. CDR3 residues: CASSLGPSGWSGTDTQYF. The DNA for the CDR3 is TGTGCCAGCAGCTTAGGACCGTCAGGGTGGAGTGGCACAGATACGCAGTATTTT. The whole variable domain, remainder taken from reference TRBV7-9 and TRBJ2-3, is DTGVSQNPRHKITKRGQNVTFRCDPISEHNRLYWYRQTLGQGPEFLTYFQNEAQLEKSRLLSDRFSAERPKGSFSTLEIQRTEQGDSAMYLCASSLGPSGWSGTDTQYFGPGTRLTVL.

CDR3: CASSQPDWLGELFF. As DNA, the CDR3 is TGCGCCAGCAGCCAACCTGACTGGCTTGGGGAGCTGTTTTTT. The V gene is TRBV4-1, the J gene TRBJ2-2; D is undetermined. With 2 bases removed from V and 8 bases from J, the gap between germline ends came to 12 bases. In germline, CDR1 is MGHRA, CDR2 YSYEKL. The CDR3 runs 14 residues.

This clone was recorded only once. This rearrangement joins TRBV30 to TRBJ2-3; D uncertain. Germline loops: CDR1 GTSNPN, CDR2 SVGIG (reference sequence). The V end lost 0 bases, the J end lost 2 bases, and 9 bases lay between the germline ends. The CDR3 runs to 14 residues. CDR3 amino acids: CAWSVEVYTDTQYF. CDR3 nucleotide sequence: TGTGCCTGGAGTGTAGAGGTCTACACAGATACGCAGTATTTT.

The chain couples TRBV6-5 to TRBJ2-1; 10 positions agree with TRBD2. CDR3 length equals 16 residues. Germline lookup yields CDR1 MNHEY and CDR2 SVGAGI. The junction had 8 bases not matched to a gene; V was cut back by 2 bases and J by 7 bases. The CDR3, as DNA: TGTGCCAGCAGTTACGACCCTAGCGGGAGCAGGAATGAGCAGTTCTTC. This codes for CASSYDPSGSRNEQFF.

The CDR3 reads CAWSVDGRANNEQFF. In DNA form, the CDR3 reads TGTGCCTGGAGTGTGGACGGGAGAGCAAACAATGAGCAGTTCTTC. The chain is built from TRBV30 and TRBJ2-1; D possibly corresponds to TRBD2 (6 bases). This CDR3 has 15 amino acids. Trimming shortened V by 0 bases and J by 5 bases, and 14 bases separated the two germline ends. Germline V lookup: CDR1 GTSNPN, CDR2 SVGIG (reference sequence). The whole variable domain, filled in from reference TRBV30 and TRBJ2-1, reads SQTIHQWPATLVQPVGSPLSLECTVEGTSNPNLYWYRQAAGRGLQLLFYSVGIGQISSEVPQNLSASRPQDRQFILSSKKLLLSDSGFYLCAWSVDGRANNEQFFGPGTRLTVL.

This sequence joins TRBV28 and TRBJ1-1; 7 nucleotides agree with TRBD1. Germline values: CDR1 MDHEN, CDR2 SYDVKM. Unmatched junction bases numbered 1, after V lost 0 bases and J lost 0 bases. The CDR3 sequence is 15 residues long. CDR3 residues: CASSLWGQLNTEAFF. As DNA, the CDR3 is TGTGCCAGCAGTTTATGGGGACAGTTGAACACTGAAGCTTTCTTT.

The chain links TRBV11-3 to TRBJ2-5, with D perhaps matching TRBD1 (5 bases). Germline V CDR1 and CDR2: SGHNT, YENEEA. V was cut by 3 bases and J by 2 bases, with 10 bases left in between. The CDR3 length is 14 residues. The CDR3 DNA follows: TGTGCCAGCAGCTTTGACAGTTCGCAAGAGACCCAGTACTTC. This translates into CASSFDSSQETQYF. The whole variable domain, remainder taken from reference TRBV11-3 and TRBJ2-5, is EAGVVQSPRYKIIEKKQPVAFWCNPISGHNTLYWYLQNLGQGPELLIRYENEEAVDDSQLPKDRFSAERLKGVDSTLKIQPAELGDSAVYLCASSFDSSQETQYFGPGTRLLVL.

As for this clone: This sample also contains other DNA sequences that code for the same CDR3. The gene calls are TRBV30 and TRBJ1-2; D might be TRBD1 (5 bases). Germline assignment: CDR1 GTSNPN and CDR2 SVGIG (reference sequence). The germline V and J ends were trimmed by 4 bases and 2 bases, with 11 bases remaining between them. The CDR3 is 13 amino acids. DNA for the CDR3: TGTGCCTGGAAAAGACAGTTGAACTATGGCTACACCTTC. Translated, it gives CAWKRQLNYGYTF.

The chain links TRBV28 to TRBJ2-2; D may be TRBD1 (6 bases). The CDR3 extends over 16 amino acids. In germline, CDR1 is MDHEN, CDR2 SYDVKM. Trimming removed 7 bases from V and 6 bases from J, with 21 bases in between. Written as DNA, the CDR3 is TGTGCCAGCACCTTACCTGGGGGCTTCAACCCCGGGGAGCTGTTTTTT. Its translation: CASTLPGGFNPGELFF.

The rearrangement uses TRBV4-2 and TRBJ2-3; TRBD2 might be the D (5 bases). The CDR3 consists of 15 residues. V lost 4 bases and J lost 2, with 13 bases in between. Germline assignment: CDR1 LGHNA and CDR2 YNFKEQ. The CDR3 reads CASSLDSPLTDTQYF. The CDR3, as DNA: TGTGCCAGCAGCCTGGACTCTCCCCTCACAGATACGCAGTATTTT.

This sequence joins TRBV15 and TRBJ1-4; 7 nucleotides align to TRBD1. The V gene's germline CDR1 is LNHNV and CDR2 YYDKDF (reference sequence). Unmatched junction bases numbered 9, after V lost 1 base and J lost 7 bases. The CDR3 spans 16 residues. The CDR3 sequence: CATSRAVRGPGEKLFF. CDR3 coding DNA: TGTGCCACCAGCAGAGCCGTTAGGGGGCCAGGTGAAAAACTGTTTTTT.

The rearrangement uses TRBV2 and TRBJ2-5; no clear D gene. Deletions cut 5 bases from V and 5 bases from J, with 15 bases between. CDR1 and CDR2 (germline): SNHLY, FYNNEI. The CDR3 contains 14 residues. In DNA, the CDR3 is TGTGCCAGCAGTCCCGTTGCTATCCGGGAGACCCAGTACTTC. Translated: CASSPVAIRETQYF. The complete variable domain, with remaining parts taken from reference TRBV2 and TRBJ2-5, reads EPEVTQTPSHQVTQMGQEVILRCVPISNHLYFYWYRQILGQKVEFLVSFYNNEISEKSEIFDDQFSVERPDGSNFTLKIRSTKLEDSAMYFCASSPVAIRETQYFGPGTRLLVL.

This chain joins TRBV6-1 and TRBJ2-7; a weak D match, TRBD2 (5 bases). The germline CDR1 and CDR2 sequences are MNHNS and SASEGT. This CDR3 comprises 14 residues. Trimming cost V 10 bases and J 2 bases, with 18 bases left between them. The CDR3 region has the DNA TGTGCCATCGAGCGCGGACTTCTTACCTACGAGCAGTACTTC. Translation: CAIERGLLTYEQYF.

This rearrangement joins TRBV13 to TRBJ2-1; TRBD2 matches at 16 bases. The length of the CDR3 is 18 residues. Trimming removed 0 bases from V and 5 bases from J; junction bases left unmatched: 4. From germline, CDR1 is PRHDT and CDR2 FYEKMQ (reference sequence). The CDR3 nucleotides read TGTGCCAGCAGCTTAGGACCGGGACTAGCGGGAGGGGACAATGAGCAGTTCTTC. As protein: CASSLGPGLAGGDNEQFF.

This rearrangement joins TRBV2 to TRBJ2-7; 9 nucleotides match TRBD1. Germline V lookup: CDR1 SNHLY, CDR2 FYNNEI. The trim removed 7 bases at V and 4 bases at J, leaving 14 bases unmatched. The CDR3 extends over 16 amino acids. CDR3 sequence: CASKPSTGTGWYEQYF. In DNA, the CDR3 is TGTGCCAGCAAACCCTCTACCGGGACAGGGTGGTACGAGCAGTACTTC.

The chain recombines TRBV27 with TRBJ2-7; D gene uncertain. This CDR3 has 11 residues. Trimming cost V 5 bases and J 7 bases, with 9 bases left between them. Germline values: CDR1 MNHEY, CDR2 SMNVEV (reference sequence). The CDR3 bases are TGTGCCAGCAGTGGCCCCCGAGAGCAGTACTTC. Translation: CASSGPREQYF.

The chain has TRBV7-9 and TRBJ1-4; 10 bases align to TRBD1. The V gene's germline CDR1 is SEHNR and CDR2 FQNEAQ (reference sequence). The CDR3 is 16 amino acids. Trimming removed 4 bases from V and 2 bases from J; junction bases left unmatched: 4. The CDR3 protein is CASSYLGQGTNEKLFF. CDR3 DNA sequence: TGTGCCAGCAGCTATTTGGGACAGGGGACTAATGAAAAACTGTTTTTT.

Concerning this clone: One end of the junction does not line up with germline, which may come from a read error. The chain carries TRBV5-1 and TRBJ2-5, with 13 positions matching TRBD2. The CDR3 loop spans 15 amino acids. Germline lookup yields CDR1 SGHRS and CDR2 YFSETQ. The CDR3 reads CASSETSGRWETQYF. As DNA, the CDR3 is TGCGCTAGCAGCGAGACTAGCGGGAGGTGGGAGACCCAGTACTTC.

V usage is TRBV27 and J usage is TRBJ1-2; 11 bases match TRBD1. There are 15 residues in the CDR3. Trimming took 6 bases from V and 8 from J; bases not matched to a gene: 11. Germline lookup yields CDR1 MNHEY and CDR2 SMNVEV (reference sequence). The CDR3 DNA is TGTGCCAGCAGGCAGTGGACAGGGGGCAAGGAGGGCTACACCTTC. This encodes CASRQWTGGKEGYTF.

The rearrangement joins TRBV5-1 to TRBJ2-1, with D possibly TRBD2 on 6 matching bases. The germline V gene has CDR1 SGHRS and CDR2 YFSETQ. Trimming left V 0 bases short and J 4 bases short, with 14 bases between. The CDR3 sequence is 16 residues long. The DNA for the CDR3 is TGCGCCAGCAGCTTGGCCGCGGGACTTCCTTACAATGAGCAGTTCTTC. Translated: CASSLAAGLPYNEQFF.

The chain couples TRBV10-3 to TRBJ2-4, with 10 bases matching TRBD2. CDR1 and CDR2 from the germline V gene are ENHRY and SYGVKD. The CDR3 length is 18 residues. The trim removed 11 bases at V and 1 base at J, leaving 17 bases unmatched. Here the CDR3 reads CASPCGASGSAAKNIQYF. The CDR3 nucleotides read TGTGCCTCCCCGTGTGGGGCTAGCGGGAGTGCGGCCAAAAACATTCAGTACTTC.

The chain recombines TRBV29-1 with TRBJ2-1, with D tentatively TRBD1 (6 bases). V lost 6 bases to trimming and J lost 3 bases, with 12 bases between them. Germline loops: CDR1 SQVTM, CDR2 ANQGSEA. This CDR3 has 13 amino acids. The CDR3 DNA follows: TGCAGCGTCTCGGACAGCGGCTACAATGAGCAGTTCTTC. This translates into CSVSDSGYNEQFF.

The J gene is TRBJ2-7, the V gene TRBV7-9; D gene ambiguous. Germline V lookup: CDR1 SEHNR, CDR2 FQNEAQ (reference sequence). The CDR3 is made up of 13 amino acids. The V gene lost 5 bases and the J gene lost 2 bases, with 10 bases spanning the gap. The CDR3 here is CASSPPTTYEQYF. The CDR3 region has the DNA TGTGCCAGCAGCCCTCCTACGACCTACGAGCAGTACTTC.

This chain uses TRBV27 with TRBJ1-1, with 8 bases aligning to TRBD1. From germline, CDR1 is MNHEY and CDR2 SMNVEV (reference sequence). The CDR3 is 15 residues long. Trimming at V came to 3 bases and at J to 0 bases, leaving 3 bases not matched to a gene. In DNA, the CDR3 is TGTGCCAGCAGTTTCCGGACAGGGATGAACACTGAAGCTTTCTTT. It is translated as CASSFRTGMNTEAFF.

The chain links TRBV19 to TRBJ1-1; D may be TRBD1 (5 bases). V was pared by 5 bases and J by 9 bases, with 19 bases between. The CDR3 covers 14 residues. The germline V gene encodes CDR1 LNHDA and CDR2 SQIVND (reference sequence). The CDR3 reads CASSSDGQVRKAFF. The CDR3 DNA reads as TGTGCCAGTAGTTCCGACGGACAAGTTAGAAAAGCTTTCTTT. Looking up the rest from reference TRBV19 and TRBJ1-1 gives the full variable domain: DGGITQSPKYLFRKEGQNVTLSCEQNLNHDAMYWYRQDPGQGLRLIYYSQIVNDFQKGDIAEGYSVSREKKESFPLTVTSAQKNPTAFYLCASSSDGQVRKAFFGQGTRLTVV.

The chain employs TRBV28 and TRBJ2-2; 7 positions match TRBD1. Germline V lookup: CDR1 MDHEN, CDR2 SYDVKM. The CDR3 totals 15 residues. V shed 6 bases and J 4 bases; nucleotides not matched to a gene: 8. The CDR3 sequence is CASSSGQVTTGELFF. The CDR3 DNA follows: TGTGCCAGCAGCTCCGGACAGGTGACCACCGGGGAGCTGTTTTTT.